Shown below are 7 T cell receptor beta chains from a single sample sequenced in a study of T cells in Graves' hyperthyroidism and ophthalmopathy. TCR beta CDR3 regions were amplified from RNA. When the TCR CDR3 underwent first-round RT-PCR, the HTBI primer set was used. TCRdb re-called the multiplex PCR reads through MiXCR, storing one row per CDR3 protein. The data contain about 200,000 distinct CDR3 sequences, about a sixth of them singletons. The specimen was blood. These TCRs come from a woman between 45 and 65 years old with Graves' hyperthyroidism.

This clonotype was picked up many times. Compared with germline, one end of the junction differs, possibly owing to a read error. CDR3 in amino acids: CASSSGIVGERFF. In DNA, the CDR3 is TGTGCCAGCAGCTCCGGTATTGTTGGGGAGCGGTTCTTC. The chain has TRBV7-3 and TRBJ2-1, with a possible D match to TRBD2 (5 bases). Per the germline V gene, CDR1 is SGHTA and CDR2 is FQGTGA. The CDR3 is made up of 13 amino acids.

This clonotype has at least ten counts. The chain links TRBV14 to TRBJ1-1; 7 bases align to TRBD1. The CDR3 sequence is 15 residues long. CDR1 is SGHDN, CDR2 FVKESK, per germline. V was clipped by 2 bases and J by 10 bases; unmatched bases: 13. The CDR3 here is CASSQLRQGSIGAFF. The CDR3 DNA reads as TGTGCCAGCAGCCAACTCCGACAGGGCAGTATCGGAGCTTTCTTT.

This clonotype has ten or more counts. The chain carries TRBV2 and TRBJ1-5; 7 nucleotides line up with TRBD1. The CDR3 covers 14 residues. V dropped 4 bases and J dropped 5; count of bases not matched to a gene: 5. Germline lookup yields CDR1 SNHLY and CDR2 FYNNEI. In DNA, the CDR3 is TGTGCCAGCAGTGTACAGGGGTTAGATCAGCCCCAGCATTTT. This gives the protein CASSVQGLDQPQHF.

The sample holds many counts of this clonotype. The V and J genes are TRBV20-1 and TRBJ1-1; no definite D call. The CDR3 covers 13 residues. Trimming took 6 bases from V and 10 from J, leaving 21 bases between them. CDR1 is DFQATT and CDR2 is SNEGSKA in the germline V gene (reference sequence). The CDR3 reads CSAHGRTQKGAFF. The CDR3 bases are TGCAGTGCGCATGGACGGACCCAGAAGGGAGCTTTCTTT.

This clonotype was seen at least ten times. The genes are TRBV6-2 or TRBV6-3 and TRBJ1-5; D unresolved. The V gene lost 3 bases and the J gene lost 4 bases, with 7 bases spanning the gap. The germline V gene encodes CDR1 MNHEY and CDR2 SVGEGT. This CDR3 is built from 13 residues. This CDR3 is CASSYYPNQPQHF. The CDR3 nucleotides read TGTGCCAGCAGTTATTATCCTAATCAGCCCCAGCATTTT.

This clonotype was observed at least ten times. The chain recombines TRBV20-1 with TRBJ2-7; 9 bases line up with TRBD1. This CDR3 spans 15 amino acids. CDR1 and CDR2 from the germline V gene are DFQATT and SNEGSKA (reference sequence). The trim removed 6 bases at V and 0 bases at J, leaving 9 bases unmatched. The CDR3 sequence is CSAADRGTSSYEQYF. The CDR3 DNA reads TGCAGTGCAGCAGACAGGGGGACAAGCTCCTACGAGCAGTACTTC.

In this sample, this clonotype turned up many times. Compared with germline, one end of the junction differs, possibly owing to a read error. The chain links TRBV11-2 to TRBJ2-5, with D tentatively TRBD1 or TRBD2 (5 bases each). The CDR3 runs 13 residues. Per germline, CDR1 SGHAT and CDR2 FQNNGV. The CDR3 bases are TGTGCCAGCAGCCAGGGAAGGGGAGAGGCCCAGTACTTC. Its protein product is CASSQGRGEAQYF. The complete variable domain, with remaining parts taken from reference TRBV11-2 and TRBJ2-5, reads EAGVAQSPRYKIIEKRQSVAFWCNPISGHATLYWYQQILGQGPKLLIQFQNNGVVDDSQLPKDRFSAERLKGVDSTLKIQPAKLEDSAVYLCASSQGRGEAQYFGPGTRLLVL.